Below are 3 T cell receptor beta chains sequenced from a single sample in a study of blood T cells in healthy people across ages. With a J-beta primer mix and a sample-barcoded 5' primer, a second PCR ran about 7 to 12 cycles. TCRdb reprocessed the 5' RACE reads with MiXCR, giving one entry per CDR3 protein. The data contain hundreds of thousands of distinct CDR3 sequences, 58% of them singletons. The sequenced material came from blood. These receptor sequences come from a man in his sixties in good health.

This clonotype showed up just once. The chain uses TRBV2 and TRBJ2-5, with a tentative D call TRBD1 (6 bases). Trimming left V 6 bases short and J 4 bases short, with 9 bases between. The CDR3 has 12 residues. CDR1 is SNHLY and CDR2 is FYNNEI in the germline V gene. CDR3 in DNA: TGTGCCAGCAGGGAACAGGGAGAGACCCAGTACTTC. Amino acid sequence: CASREQGETQYF.

The chain couples TRBV25-1 to TRBJ2-5, with D uncertain. The germline V gene has CDR1 MGHDK and CDR2 SYGVNS. This CDR3 region has 14 residues. V dropped 5 bases and J dropped 2 bases, with 12 bases sitting between them. The CDR3, as DNA: TGTGCCAGCAGTTTCTTCCGGAATCAAGAGACCCAGTACTTC. Encoded protein: CASSFFRNQETQYF.

Concerning this clonotype: Compared with germline, one end of the junction differs, possibly owing to a read error. The chain carries TRBV29-1 and TRBJ1-2, with a tentative D call TRBD1 (5 bases). Germline V lookup: CDR1 SQVTM, CDR2 ANQGSEA. The CDR3 extends over 12 amino acids. The CDR3 sequence: CSVEIFGAGYIF. The CDR3 DNA sequence: TGCAGCGTTGAAATTTTCGGGGCTGGCTACATCTTC.